Detailed here is one T cell receptor (beta chain). The sample belongs to a study of blood T cell repertoires in COVID-19. Study-wide context: PBMCs, B-cell-depleted T cells, or T cells provided the cDNA or gDNA that made up the material.

Original handling: Estimation of nucleated cell counts was performed using reference gene primer amplification. The repertoire was sequenced with immunoSEQ multiplex PCR; TCRdb's copy has only in-frame clones and lacks some. V, J and clone size are taken as reported in that table, and D and trimming were inferred from the DNA itself. This table holds 65,000 to 95,000 clones, approximately 89% found once. V was clipped by 0 bases and J by 4 bases; unmatched bases: 4. Germline V CDR1 and CDR2: KGHSH, LQKENI. This CDR3 contains 15 residues. The chain couples TRBV18 to TRBJ2-3; 7 nucleotides match TRBD2. The sequenced sample was peripheral blood. This receptor was obtained from an elderly man with acute or convalescent COVID-19. CDR3 DNA: TGTGCCAGCTCACCACCGGGGAGGGAACCAGATACGCAGTATTTT. Its translation: CASSPPGREPDTQYF.